This T cell receptor beta chain was captured in a study of regulatory T cells in long-lasting Graves disease. Study observations and caveats: Only peripheral blood was studied, not thyroid tissue. TRBV28, TRBJ1-2 and TRBJ2-5 were segments that persistent disease favored.

Stated time point: newly diagnosed GD, antithyroid drugs for less than 3 months. Extracted RNA from PBMCs served as the source of the TCR library. Graves' disease diagnosis used American Thyroid Association guidelines. For TCR beta, libraries came from iRepertoire HTBI primers and Arm-PCR of CDR3 regions. TCRdb used MiXCR to reprocess the multiplex PCR reads, holding one entry per CDR3 protein. The table includes over 450,000 distinct CDR3 sequences, 9.5% to 15% detected once. Germline CDR1 reads MNHEY; CDR2 reads SMNVEV (reference sequence). The CDR3 consists of 12 residues. V lost 2 bases and J 8 bases, leaving 6 bases between the germline ends. This clonotype was counted many times. What it binds is unknown. These data also featured in a second study, about T cells in Graves' hyperthyroidism and ophthalmopathy. As that report states: The study defined stable Graves' hyperthyroidism as no ophthalmopathy progression within 18 months.

This sequence was found in a woman aged 25 to 39 with Graves disease. This rearrangement joins TRBV27 to TRBJ2-2; D ambiguous. The sample in question was peripheral blood mononuclear cells (PBMCs), obtained at new diagnosis, from a patient treated with antithyroid drugs. CDR3 coding DNA: TGTGCCAGCAGTTTAATCGGAGGGGAGCTGTTTTTT. Translating gives CASSLIGGELFF.